A single TCR beta chain is shown here with its context. The sample comes from a study of monozygotic twins with inflammatory bowel disease. TCRdb re-called the 5' RACE reads and shows each CDR3 protein once, DNA omitted. The listing contains about 420,000 distinct CDR3 sequences. Germline values: CDR1 SGHTA, CDR2 FQGNSA. The CDR3 runs to 13 residues. The clonotype originates from a human donor with ulcerative colitis or Crohn's disease, or a healthy co-twin of an affected twin (not recorded which). What was sequenced was blood. The chain employs TRBV7-2 and TRBJ2-3; TCRdb's assignment of TRBD2 cannot be checked, as there is no DNA. CDR3 sequence reads: CASSLGGSWEQYF.